The 12 T cell receptor beta chains below come from one sample, sequenced in a study of T-cell memory formation after mild COVID-19. TCRdb ran MiXCR on the 5' RACE reads and lists one entry per CDR3 protein. The profile covers 350,000 to 500,000 distinct CDR3 sequences, with under 25% appearing a single time and under 15% taken by the ten largest. The sample consisted of PBMCs or a T cell subset sorted from them (not recorded which). These receptors were obtained from an adult woman who had mild COVID-19 (a few samples of this study predate the infection). Cell type and time point are not known.

The chain employs TRBV30 and TRBJ2-7, with no clear D. V lost 3 bases and J 0 bases, leaving 9 bases between the germline ends. Germline V gives CDR1 GTSNPN, CDR2 SVGIG (reference sequence). This CDR3 spans 13 amino acids. CDR3 nucleotide sequence: TGTGCCTGGAGAGGGCCGCACTCCTACGAGCAGTACTTC. Its protein product is CAWRGPHSYEQYF.

V is TRBV5-1 and J is TRBJ1-3; 11 nucleotides align to TRBD1. Per germline, CDR1 SGHRS and CDR2 YFSETQ. The CDR3 extends over 15 amino acids. V was clipped by 3 bases and J by 2 bases; unmatched bases: 1. The CDR3 DNA reads as TGCGCCAGCAGCTGGGGACAGGGGGCTGGAAACACCATATATTTT. It is translated as CASSWGQGAGNTIYF. Full variable domain (rest looked up from reference TRBV5-1 and TRBJ1-3): KAGVTQTPRYLIKTRGQQVTLSCSPISGHRSVSWYQQTPGQGLQFLFEYFSETQRNKGNFPGRFSGRQFSNSRSEMNVSTLELGDSALYLCASSWGQGAGNTIYFGEGSWLTVV.

This clonotype occurred a few times. The chain employs TRBV2 and TRBJ2-2, with D possibly called TRBD1 or TRBD2 (5 bases each). Looked up from germline, CDR1 is SNHLY and CDR2 is FYNNEI. V was shortened by 4 bases and J by 5 bases, with 14 bases between the two germline ends. The length of the CDR3 is 15 residues. The CDR3 bases are TGTGCCAGCAGTGTCTGGGGGAGTGGAACCGGGGAGCTGTTTTTT. Its protein product is CASSVWGSGTGELFF.

The chain has TRBV5-1 and TRBJ1-4, with a tentative D call TRBD1 (6 bases). Germline V lookup: CDR1 SGHRS, CDR2 YFSETQ. The CDR3 extends over 15 amino acids. Deletions cut 2 bases from V and 4 bases from J, with 12 bases between. The CDR3 nucleotides read TGCGCCAGCAGCTTATATTCAGGGGATAATGAAAAACTGTTTTTT. The encoded protein is CASSLYSGDNEKLFF.

V gene TRBV20-1 combines with J gene TRBJ2-5; TRBD2 matches 10 bases. This CDR3 is built from 15 residues. V lost 6 bases, J lost 7 bases, and 14 bases stayed unmatched. Looked up from germline, CDR1 is DFQATT and CDR2 is SNEGSKA (reference sequence). The CDR3 coding sequence is TGCAGTGCCCCAATAGCGGGGGGTTATGGGGGGACCCAGTACTTC. Protein: CSAPIAGGYGGTQYF.

This clonotype was recorded a few times. The rearrangement uses TRBV11-2 and TRBJ2-7; TRBD1 aligns across 7 bases. CDR3 length: 14 residues. In germline, CDR1 is SGHAT, CDR2 FQNNGV. Trimming at V came to 6 bases and at J to 6 bases, leaving 11 bases not matched to a gene. In DNA, the CDR3 is TGTGCCAGCAGTTTGACAGGGAATCCCCTCGAGCAGTACTTC. Protein: CASSLTGNPLEQYF. Using reference TRBV11-2 and TRBJ2-7 for the parts outside the CDR3, the full variable domain is EAGVAQSPRYKIIEKRQSVAFWCNPISGHATLYWYQQILGQGPKLLIQFQNNGVVDDSQLPKDRFSAERLKGVDSTLKIQPAKLEDSAVYLCASSLTGNPLEQYFGPGTRLTVT.

This clonotype has a handful of counts. This chain uses TRBV10-2 with TRBJ2-7; TRBD2 matches at 7 bases. Germline V CDR1 and CDR2: WSHSY, SAAADI. V dropped 6 bases and J dropped 2; count of bases not matched to a gene: 1. This CDR3 is built from 12 residues. CDR3 coding DNA: TGCGCCAGCAGGGGGGGGGCCTACGAGCAGTACTTC. It translates to CASRGGAYEQYF.

This clonotype was seen more than once but under ten times. The rearrangement uses TRBV5-1 and TRBJ2-1; weak D call: TRBD1 (6 bases). Germline V gives CDR1 SGHRS, CDR2 YFSETQ. The V end was cut by 4 bases, the J end by 1 base, with 15 bases between. The length of the CDR3 is 16 residues. The CDR3 DNA reads TGCGCCAGCAGCCCACAGGGATTAGGTTCCTACAATGAGCAGTTCTTC. This gives the protein CASSPQGLGSYNEQFF.

This clonotype has only a few counts. The chain links TRBV5-6 to TRBJ2-3; maybe TRBD1 (6 bases). V lost 3 bases and J lost 2, with 10 bases in between. CDR3 length equals 14 residues. From germline, CDR1 is SGHDT and CDR2 YYEEEE. The CDR3 is CASSSGTYTDTQYF. Here the CDR3 DNA reads TGTGCCAGCAGCTCCGGGACATACACAGATACGCAGTATTTT.

The chain's CDR3 is CASSFVWHEQYF. The CDR3 DNA reads as TGTGCCAGCAGTTTCGTCTGGCACGAGCAGTACTTC. V is TRBV12-3 or TRBV12-4 and J is TRBJ2-7; D gene unclear. V was cut by 3 bases and J by 5 bases, with 8 bases left in between. The CDR3 has 12 amino acids.

The chain couples TRBV6-2 or TRBV6-3 to TRBJ1-2; D perhaps matches TRBD1 (5 bases). The V gene's germline CDR1 is MNHEY and CDR2 SVGEGT. The CDR3 is 14 amino acids. Trimming stripped 8 bases from V and 4 bases from J, with 17 bases between. The CDR3 spells CASHETGTAYGYTF. In DNA form, the CDR3 reads TGTGCCAGCCACGAGACCGGGACGGCCTATGGCTACACCTTC.

CDR3 bases: TGTGCCAGCAGTTTGAACAGGGGATTTGGGGCCAACGTCCTGACTTTC. Translated: CASSLNRGFGANVLTF. The genes are TRBV12-3 or TRBV12-4 and TRBJ2-6; TRBD1 matches 7 bases. With V trimmed by 3 bases and J by 3 bases, 5 bases remained unmatched. There are 16 residues in the CDR3.